Below are 13 T cell receptor beta chains sequenced from a single sample in a study of blood T cell repertoires in COVID-19. Clones were sequenced by immunoSEQ multiplex PCR, and TCRdb holds only the in-frame ones, with some missing. The top ten hold 3.5% to 5% of the sample, which has just over 150,000 clones, roughly 91% seen once. The source material was peripheral blood. These TCRs come from a woman between 50 and 59 years old with acute or convalescent COVID-19.

This clone was seen a single time. V and J are TRBV9 and TRBJ2-1; TRBD2 aligns across 8 bases. The CDR3 extends over 16 amino acids. The junction had 7 bases not matched to a gene; V was cut back by 4 bases and J by 1 base. Germline-derived CDR1 and CDR2 are SGDLS and YYNGEE. The CDR3 here is CASSPRGGASYNEQFF. In nucleotides, the CDR3 is TGTGCCAGCAGCCCCCGGGGGGGCGCGTCCTACAATGAGCAGTTCTTC. The full variable domain, its missing parts supplied by reference TRBV9 and TRBJ2-1, is DSGVTQTPKHLITATGQRVTLRCSPRSGDLSVYWYQQSLDQGLQFLIQYYNGEERAKGNILERFSAQQFPDLHSELNLSSLELGDSALYFCASSPRGGASYNEQFFGPGTRLTVL.

The chain recombines TRBV6-4 with TRBJ2-1; TRBD2 agrees at 13 bases. This CDR3 comprises 15 residues. Trimming removed 5 bases from V and 8 bases from J; junction bases left unmatched: 6. Germline values: CDR1 MRHNA, CDR2 SNTAGT. CDR3 coding DNA: TGTGCCAGCAGTCTTGGGACTAGCGGGGCTGATGAGCAGTTCTTC. This translates into CASSLGTSGADEQFF.

The chain couples TRBV7-6 to TRBJ2-1; 9 bases align to TRBD2. The CDR3 extends over 15 amino acids. The V segment lost 3 bases and the J segment 4 bases; nucleotides outside the gene matches: 4. The germline V gene encodes CDR1 SGHVS and CDR2 FNYEAQ. CDR3 bases: TGTGCCAGCAGCTTGCTAGCGGGGCCTTACAATGAGCAGTTCTTC. Translated, it gives CASSLLAGPYNEQFF.

The chain's CDR3 is CASSEQGNWEQYF. The DNA for the CDR3 is TGTGCCAGCAGTGAGCAGGGAAATTGGGAGCAGTACTTC. The chain links TRBV2 to TRBJ2-7; D possibly corresponds to TRBD1 (5 bases). Germline V lookup: CDR1 SNHLY, CDR2 FYNNEI. The CDR3 is 13 residues long. Trimming removed 3 bases from V and 7 bases from J, with 13 bases in between. Variable domain in full (rest from reference TRBV2 and TRBJ2-7): EPEVTQTPSHQVTQMGQEVILRCVPISNHLYFYWYRQILGQKVEFLVSFYNNEISEKSEIFDDQFSVERPDGSNFTLKIRSTKLEDSAMYFCASSEQGNWEQYFGPGTRLTVT.

The V gene is TRBV19, the J gene TRBJ2-1; TRBD1 matches at 8 bases. From germline, CDR1 is LNHDA and CDR2 SQIVND (reference sequence). Trimming took 7 bases from V and 5 from J; bases not matched to a gene: 10. The CDR3 extends over 15 amino acids. The CDR3 sequence is CASTTTGVIHNEQFF. The CDR3 nucleotides are TGTGCCAGTACCACGACAGGGGTGATACACAATGAGCAGTTCTTC.

The chain carries TRBV7-9 and TRBJ1-4; tentatively, D is TRBD1 (5 bases). V was clipped by 3 bases and J by 0 bases, with 20 bases between them. This CDR3 spans 19 amino acids. In germline, CDR1 is SEHNR, CDR2 FQNEAQ (reference sequence). CDR3 sequence: CASSFLRSRAGPTNEKLFF. The DNA for the CDR3 is TGTGCCAGCAGCTTTCTTCGTAGCAGGGCTGGACCAACTAATGAAAAACTGTTTTTT. Filled out from reference TRBV7-9 and TRBJ1-4, the complete variable domain reads DTGVSQNPRHKITKRGQNVTFRCDPISEHNRLYWYRQTLGQGPEFLTYFQNEAQLEKSRLLSDRFSAERPKGSFSTLEIQRTEQGDSAMYLCASSFLRSRAGPTNEKLFFGSGTQLSVL.

The rearrangement uses TRBV2 and TRBJ2-2; D might be TRBD2 (5 bases). Per germline, CDR1 SNHLY and CDR2 FYNNEI. V was clipped by 6 bases and J by 4 bases, with 15 bases between them. The CDR3 consists of 15 residues. The CDR3 coding sequence is TGTGCCAGCAGCTCCGTAGGACTCAGCACCGGGGAGCTGTTTTTT. Translating it yields CASSSVGLSTGELFF.

The CDR3 loop is CASSSRRITDTQYF. The CDR3 nucleotides are TGTGCCAGCAGCTCTCGGAGGATCACAGATACGCAGTATTTT. The rearrangement uses TRBV7-2 and TRBJ2-3; TRBD2 is a possible D gene (5 bases). The CDR3 consists of 14 residues. CDR1 and CDR2 from the germline V gene are SGHTA and FQGNSA. Between the trimmed V and J ends, which lost 4 bases and 2 bases, there was a span of 10 bases.

The V gene is TRBV5-1, the J gene TRBJ2-1; D uncertain. This CDR3 has 11 amino acids. Trimming stripped 2 bases from V and 7 bases from J, with 4 bases between. CDR1 is SGHRS, CDR2 YFSETQ, per germline. CDR3 nucleotide sequence: TGCGCCAGCAGCTTTAATAATGAGCAGTTCTTC. Protein product: CASSFNNEQFF.

Comments on this clone: One end of the junction does not line up with germline, which may come from a read error. This rearrangement joins TRBV2 to TRBJ2-1, with 12 bases identical to TRBD2. The CDR3 runs to 17 residues. Germline assignment: CDR1 SNHLY and CDR2 FYNNEI. CDR3 bases: TGTGCCAGCAGAGAAGGGGCTAGCGGGAGGGAGTACAATGAGCAGTTCTTC. It encodes CASREGASGREYNEQFF.

The chain links TRBV9 to TRBJ2-3; 8 nucleotides line up with TRBD2. The CDR3 consists of 17 residues. CDR1 is SGDLS, CDR2 YYNGEE, per germline. The V and J ends lost 4 bases and 3 bases, in that order; junction bases with no gene match: 13. The CDR3 bases are TGTGCCAGCAGCAACAGTATCGGGGGGGCCACGACAGATACGCAGTATTTT. Translation: CASSNSIGGATTDTQYF.

The chain uses TRBV28 and TRBJ1-5; tentatively, D is TRBD1 (5 bases). From germline, CDR1 is MDHEN and CDR2 SYDVKM. CDR3 length: 13 residues. V was pared by 7 bases and J by 6 bases, with 13 bases between. DNA for the CDR3: TGTGCCAGCAACACAGGTCTCGGTCAGCCCCAGCATTTT. It translates to CASNTGLGQPQHF. Looking up the rest from reference TRBV28 and TRBJ1-5 gives the full variable domain: DVKVTQSSRYLVKRTGEKVFLECVQDMDHENMFWYRQDPGLGLRLIYFSYDVKMKEKGDIPEGYSVSREKKERFSLILESASTNQTSMYLCASNTGLGQPQHFGDGTRLSIL.

This chain uses TRBV5-1 with TRBJ2-3; TRBD2 might be the D (5 bases). Germline V gives CDR1 SGHRS, CDR2 YFSETQ. The CDR3 loop spans 14 amino acids. V gave up 2 bases and J gave up 4 bases, with 11 bases separating them. CDR3 sequence (DNA): TGCGCCAGCAGCTTACTAGATACGGCAGATACGCAGTATTTT. Amino acids: CASSLLDTADTQYF.